These 23 T cell receptor beta chains were sequenced from one sample in a study of OX40 agonist ivuxolimab in advanced cancers. Libraries were prepared by immunoSEQ multiplex PCR; TCRdb keeps only in-frame clonotypes and omits some of them. The sample records about 79,000 clones, 80% to 90% being singletons. Sequenced material: CD4+ or CD8+ T cells sorted from blood, taken in a trial of the OX40 agonist ivuxolimab. Receptors were obtained from an adult with an advanced solid tumor such as melanoma, head and neck, liver or kidney cancer.

This clone was seen just once. The rearrangement uses TRBV28 and TRBJ1-5, with 8 nucleotides matching TRBD1. Germline-derived CDR1 and CDR2 are MDHEN and SYDVKM. The CDR3 loop spans 15 amino acids. V was clipped by 6 bases and J by 2 bases; unmatched bases: 6. As DNA, the CDR3 is TGTGCCAGCAGGTCACAGGGGGTTCGCAATCAGCCCCAGCATTTT. As protein: CASRSQGVRNQPQHF.

This clone was recorded only once. The CDR3 sequence is CAWSAPGQGGYGYTF. As DNA, the CDR3 is TGTGCCTGGAGCGCTCCGGGGCAGGGTGGCTATGGCTACACCTTC. The V gene is TRBV30, the J gene TRBJ1-2, with TRBD1 as a possible D gene (5 bases). V was pared by 3 bases and J by 4 bases, with 18 bases between. The V gene's germline CDR1 is GTSNPN and CDR2 SVGIG (reference sequence). The CDR3 spans 15 residues.

The J gene is TRBJ2-3, the V gene TRBV27; D may be TRBD1 or TRBD2 (5 bases each). V was cut by 9 bases and J by 3 bases, with 16 bases left in between. The CDR3 contains 14 residues. Germline V gene sequence: CDR1 MNHEY, CDR2 SMNVEV (reference sequence). CDR3 bases: TGTGCCAGTAGAAAAGTTGGGGGAACAGATACGCAGTATTTT. This gives the protein CASRKVGGTDTQYF.

As for this clone: An end of the junction differs from the germline gene, which may be a read error. The rearrangement uses TRBV25-1 and TRBJ1-1; D not resolved. Per the germline V gene, CDR1 is MGHDK and CDR2 is SYGVNS. The length of the CDR3 is 14 residues. The CDR3 nucleotides are TGTGCCAGCCGTGAAGGGAGTGACGGAACGGAAGCTTTCTTT. Translation gives CASREGSDGTEAFF.

The chain is built from TRBV5-4 and TRBJ2-3, with D possibly matching TRBD2 (6 bases). Germline CDR1 SGHNT, CDR2 YYREEE (reference sequence). The CDR3 runs 15 residues. The ends were cut back, 4 bases at V and 1 base at J, with 13 bases in the middle. The CDR3 coding sequence is TGTGCCAGCAGCACCGGGACGGGAGGCACAGATACGCAGTATTTT. Translation gives CASSTGTGGTDTQYF.

The V and J genes are TRBV19 and TRBJ2-1; D call uncertain. This CDR3 is 15 amino acids long. Germline CDR1 LNHDA, CDR2 SQIVND (reference sequence). The V and J ends lost 6 bases and 1 base respectively, with 13 bases between them. CDR3 protein: CASRVKTGSYNEQFF. CDR3 coding DNA: TGTGCCAGTAGAGTGAAGACTGGGTCCTACAATGAGCAGTTCTTC.

The V gene is TRBV5-1, the J gene TRBJ1-1, with D perhaps matching TRBD1 (5 bases). The CDR3 is 13 amino acids. Trimming stripped 5 bases from V and 2 bases from J, with 10 bases between. CDR1 is SGHRS and CDR2 is YFSETQ in the germline V gene. The CDR3 DNA sequence: TGCGCCAGCAGACAGACAGACAACACTGAAGCTTTCTTT. Protein: CASRQTDNTEAFF. Together with reference TRBV5-1 and TRBJ1-1, the CDR3 gives the full variable domain: KAGVTQTPRYLIKTRGQQVTLSCSPISGHRSVSWYQQTPGQGLQFLFEYFSETQRNKGNFPGRFSGRQFSNSRSEMNVSTLELGDSALYLCASRQTDNTEAFFGQGTRLTVV.

The chain joins TRBV5-1 to TRBJ2-1; tentative D call: TRBD1 (6 bases). V lost 6 bases and J 8 bases, leaving 15 bases between the germline ends. The CDR3 loop spans 13 amino acids. The germline V gene has CDR1 SGHRS and CDR2 YFSETQ. The DNA for the CDR3 is TGCGCCAGCAATTTGGGACATCTCGATGAGCAGTTCTTC. It encodes CASNLGHLDEQFF.

The CDR3 sequence: CASSKTLAGTDTQYF. The CDR3 bases are TGTGCCAGCAGCAAAACCTTAGCGGGAACAGATACGCAGTATTTT. V and J are TRBV7-2 and TRBJ2-3; 8 bases map to TRBD2. The V gene end was trimmed by 5 bases and the J gene end by 3 bases; junction bases not matched to a gene: 7. Germline V lookup: CDR1 SGHTA, CDR2 FQGNSA. The CDR3 is 15 residues long.

The gene calls are TRBV30 and TRBJ2-5; 15 nucleotides line up with TRBD2. The V gene end was trimmed by 5 bases and the J gene end by 3 bases; junction bases not matched to a gene: 4. CDR3 length: 15 residues. The V gene's germline CDR1 is GTSNPN and CDR2 SVGIG (reference sequence). DNA of the CDR3: TGTGCCTGGGACGGACTAGCGGGAGGGAAAGAGACCCAGTACTTC. It is translated as CAWDGLAGGKETQYF.

The V gene is TRBV7-2, the J gene TRBJ2-2; 7 positions match TRBD1. The junction had 6 bases not matched to a gene; V was cut back by 7 bases and J by 1 base. This CDR3 contains 15 residues. From germline, CDR1 is SGHTA and CDR2 FQGNSA. CDR3 nucleotides: TGTGCCAGCACCGTAAGACAGGGGAACACCGGGGAGCTGTTTTTT. This sequence encodes CASTVRQGNTGELFF.

J is TRBJ2-3 and V is TRBV7-3, with 7 bases identical to TRBD2. CDR1 SGHTA and CDR2 FQGTGA come from the germline V gene. The ends lost 5 bases at V and 4 bases at J; junction bases unmatched: 9. This CDR3 comprises 15 residues. CDR3 region: CASSRSAGSADTQYF. The CDR3 nucleotides read TGTGCCAGCAGCCGATCAGCGGGATCAGCAGATACGCAGTATTTT.

The chain is built from TRBV2 and TRBJ2-1; the D is unclear. This CDR3 spans 12 amino acids. Trimming removed 6 bases from V and 8 bases from J, with 11 bases in between. The germline V gene has CDR1 SNHLY and CDR2 FYNNEI. The CDR3 DNA is TGTGCCAGCAGGCCTAGAGCTGATGAGCAGTTCTTC. Residues: CASRPRADEQFF.

This sequence joins TRBV19 and TRBJ1-2; D is ambiguous. The V gene's germline CDR1 is LNHDA and CDR2 SQIVND (reference sequence). This CDR3 spans 15 amino acids. Trimming stripped 3 bases from V and 4 bases from J, with 15 bases between. CDR3 sequence (DNA): TGTGCCAGTAGTATCCGTGCCAGCGATGGCTATGGCTACACCTTC. Translating gives CASSIRASDGYGYTF.

The rearrangement uses TRBV1 and TRBJ2-7; the D call in the table, TRBD2, was not verified against the DNA. TRBV1 corresponds to a pseudogene. The CDR3 length is 16 residues. The chain's CDR3 is CTSSQDSGSPDYEQYF. The CDR3 DNA is TGCACCAGCAGCCAAGATTCGGGTAGCCCTGACTACGAGCAGTACTTC.

In DNA, the CDR3 is TGTGCCAGCAGTTCAGGGACAGCTATAACCCAGTACTTC. As protein: CASSSGTAITQYF. This chain joins TRBV27 and TRBJ2-5, with TRBD1 matching over 7 bases. The J segment lost 8 bases and the V segment lost 4 bases, leaving 7 bases of the junction unmatched. The V gene's germline CDR1 is MNHEY and CDR2 SMNVEV (reference sequence). This CDR3 has 13 residues.

V and J are TRBV19 and TRBJ1-2; no definite D call. The germline gives CDR1 LNHDA, CDR2 SQIVND (reference sequence). V shed 7 bases and J shed 1 base, with 10 bases lying between them. The CDR3 is 13 amino acids. The CDR3 DNA reads TGTGCCAGTAACGAGCAGGTTAACTATGGCTACACCTTC. Translating it yields CASNEQVNYGYTF.

The chain couples TRBV7-2 to TRBJ2-2; D gene unclear. The germline CDR1 and CDR2 sequences are SGHTA and FQGNSA. The CDR3 has 14 amino acids. The V end lost 0 bases, the J end lost 5 bases, and 7 bases lay between the germline ends. In nucleotides, the CDR3 is TGTGCCAGCAGCTTAGCTCCCGTTACCGGGGAGCTGTTTTTT. Its protein is CASSLAPVTGELFF.

This clone was counted a single time. The chain couples TRBV13 to TRBJ1-2; D possibly corresponds to TRBD1 (5 bases). Germline assignment: CDR1 PRHDT and CDR2 FYEKMQ (reference sequence). This CDR3 is built from 15 residues. Trimming took 5 bases from V and 0 from J, leaving 13 bases between them. The CDR3 loop is CASSLRQIANYGYTF. CDR3 in DNA: TGTGCCAGCAGCCTGAGACAGATTGCTAACTATGGCTACACCTTC.

The CDR3 coding sequence is TGTGCCACCACGGAGGCTAGCGGAGGGAGGGGACACAATGAGCAGTTCTTC. It specifies CATTEASGGRGHNEQFF. The V gene is TRBV13, the J gene TRBJ2-1; 7 nucleotides match TRBD2. The J segment lost 5 bases and the V segment lost 10 bases, leaving 20 bases of the junction unmatched. The germline V gene has CDR1 PRHDT and CDR2 FYEKMQ (reference sequence). The CDR3 loop spans 17 amino acids.

J is TRBJ2-7 and V is TRBV7-8; D may match TRBD1 or TRBD2 (5 bases each). The V end lost 5 bases, the J end lost 2 bases, and 13 bases lay between the germline ends. This CDR3 region has 14 residues. Germline-derived CDR1 and CDR2 are SGHVS and FQNEAQ. CDR3 nucleotides: TGTGCCAGCAGCGGCCGGGACCCAGCCTACGAGCAGTACTTC. Translating it yields CASSGRDPAYEQYF.

V is TRBV5-1 and J is TRBJ2-3; D uncertain. Germline V gene lookup returns CDR1 SGHRS and CDR2 YFSETQ. V was pared by 0 bases and J by 8 bases, with 10 bases between. CDR3 length: 13 residues. CDR3 nucleotide sequence: TGCGCCAGCAGCTTGGATCCAGGCGGTACGCAGTATTTT. This encodes CASSLDPGGTQYF.

Only one count was recorded for this clone. The genes are TRBV11-2 and TRBJ1-5; no firm D call. Trimming left V 1 base short and J 6 bases short, with 7 bases between. CDR1 and CDR2 from the germline V gene are SGHAT and FQNNGV. CDR3 length: 13 amino acids. As DNA, the CDR3 is TGTGCCAGCAGCTTAGTGGGGTCTCAGCCCCAGCATTTT. Amino acid sequence: CASSLVGSQPQHF.